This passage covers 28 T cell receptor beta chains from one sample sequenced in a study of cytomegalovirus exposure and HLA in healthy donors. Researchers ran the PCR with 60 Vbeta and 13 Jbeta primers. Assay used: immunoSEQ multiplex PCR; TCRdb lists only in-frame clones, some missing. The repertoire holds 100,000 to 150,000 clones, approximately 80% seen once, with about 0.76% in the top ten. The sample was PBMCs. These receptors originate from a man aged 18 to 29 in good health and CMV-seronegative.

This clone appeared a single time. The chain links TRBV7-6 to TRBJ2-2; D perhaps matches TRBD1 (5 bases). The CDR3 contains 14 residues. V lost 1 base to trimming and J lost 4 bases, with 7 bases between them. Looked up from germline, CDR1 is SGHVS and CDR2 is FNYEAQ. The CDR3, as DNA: TGTGCCAGCAGCTTAGGACAGTTCACCGGGGAGCTGTTTTTT. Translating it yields CASSLGQFTGELFF.

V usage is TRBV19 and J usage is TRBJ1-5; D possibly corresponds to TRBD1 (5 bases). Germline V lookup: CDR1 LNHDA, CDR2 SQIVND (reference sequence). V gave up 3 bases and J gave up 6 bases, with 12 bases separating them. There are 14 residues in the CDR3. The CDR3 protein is CASSMAGFSQPQHF. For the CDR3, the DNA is TGTGCCAGTAGTATGGCAGGGTTTAGTCAGCCCCAGCATTTT.

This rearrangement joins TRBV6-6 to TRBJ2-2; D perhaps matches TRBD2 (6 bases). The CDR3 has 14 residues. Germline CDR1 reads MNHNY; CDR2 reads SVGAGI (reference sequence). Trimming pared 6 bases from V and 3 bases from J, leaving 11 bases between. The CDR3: CASRRDRYTGELFF. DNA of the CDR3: TGTGCCAGCAGGCGGGACCGATACACCGGGGAGCTGTTTTTT.

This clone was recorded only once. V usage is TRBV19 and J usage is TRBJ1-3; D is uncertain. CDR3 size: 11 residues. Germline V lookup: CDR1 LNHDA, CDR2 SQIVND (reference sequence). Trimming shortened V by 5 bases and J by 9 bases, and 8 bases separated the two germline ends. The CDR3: CASSFAATIYF. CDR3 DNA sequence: TGTGCCAGTAGTTTTGCGGCCACCATATATTTT. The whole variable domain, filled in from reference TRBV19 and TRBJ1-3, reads DGGITQSPKYLFRKEGQNVTLSCEQNLNHDAMYWYRQDPGQGLRLIYYSQIVNDFQKGDIAEGYSVSREKKESFPLTVTSAQKNPTAFYLCASSFAATIYFGEGSWLTVV.

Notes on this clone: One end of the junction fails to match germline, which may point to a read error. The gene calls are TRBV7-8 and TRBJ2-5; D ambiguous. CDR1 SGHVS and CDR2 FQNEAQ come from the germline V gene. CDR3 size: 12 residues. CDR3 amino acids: CASSLALAQSDF. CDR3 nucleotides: TGTGCCAGCAGCTTAGCTTTGGCACAGTCGGACTTC.

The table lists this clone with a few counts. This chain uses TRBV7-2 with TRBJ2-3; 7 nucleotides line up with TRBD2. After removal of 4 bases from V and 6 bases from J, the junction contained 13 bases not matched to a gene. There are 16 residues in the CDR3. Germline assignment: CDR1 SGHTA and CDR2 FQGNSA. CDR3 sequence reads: CASSYVWRAGRDTQYF. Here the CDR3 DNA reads TGTGCCAGCAGCTACGTCTGGAGAGCGGGGAGGGATACGCAGTATTTT.

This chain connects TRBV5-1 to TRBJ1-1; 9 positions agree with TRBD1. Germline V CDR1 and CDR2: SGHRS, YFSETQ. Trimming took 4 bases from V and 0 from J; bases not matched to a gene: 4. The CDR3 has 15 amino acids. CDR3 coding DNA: TGCGCCAGCAGCCGGGACAGGGCTTTGAACACTGAAGCTTTCTTT. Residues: CASSRDRALNTEAFF.

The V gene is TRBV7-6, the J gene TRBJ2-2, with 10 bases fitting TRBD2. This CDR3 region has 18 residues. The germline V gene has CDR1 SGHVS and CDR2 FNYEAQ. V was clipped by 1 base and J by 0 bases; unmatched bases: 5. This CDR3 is CASSLVWLAGANTGELFF. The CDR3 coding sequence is TGTGCCAGCAGCTTAGTTTGGCTAGCGGGGGCGAACACCGGGGAGCTGTTTTTT.

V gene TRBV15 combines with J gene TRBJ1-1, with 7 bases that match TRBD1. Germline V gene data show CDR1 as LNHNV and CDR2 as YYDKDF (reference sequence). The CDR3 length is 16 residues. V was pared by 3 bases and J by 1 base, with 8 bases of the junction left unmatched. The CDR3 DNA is TGTGCCACCAGCAGGACAGGGTCATTATCGAACACTGAAGCTTTCTTT. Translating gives CATSRTGSLSNTEAFF.

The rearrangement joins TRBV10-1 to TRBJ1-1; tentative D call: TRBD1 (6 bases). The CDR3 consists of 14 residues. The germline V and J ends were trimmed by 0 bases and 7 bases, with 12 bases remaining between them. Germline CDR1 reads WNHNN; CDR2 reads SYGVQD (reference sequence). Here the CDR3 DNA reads TGCGCCAGCAGTGAGTCACAGGGTAACGGTGAAGCTTTCTTT. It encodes CASSESQGNGEAFF.

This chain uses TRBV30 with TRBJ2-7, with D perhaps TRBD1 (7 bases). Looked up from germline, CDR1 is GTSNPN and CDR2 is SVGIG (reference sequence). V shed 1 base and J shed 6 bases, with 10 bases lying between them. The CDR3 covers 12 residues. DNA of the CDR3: TGTGCCTGGAGTGCAGGGGGGAGCGAGCAGTACTTC. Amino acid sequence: CAWSAGGSEQYF. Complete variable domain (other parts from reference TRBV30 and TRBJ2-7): SQTIHQWPATLVQPVGSPLSLECTVEGTSNPNLYWYRQAAGRGLQLLFYSVGIGQISSEVPQNLSASRPQDRQFILSSKKLLLSDSGFYLCAWSAGGSEQYFGPGTRLTVT.

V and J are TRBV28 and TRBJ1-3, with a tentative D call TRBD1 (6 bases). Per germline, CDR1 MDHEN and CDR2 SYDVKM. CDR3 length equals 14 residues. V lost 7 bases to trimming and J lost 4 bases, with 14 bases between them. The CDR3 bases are TGTGCCAGCAAATCGGGGGGCGCGGGAAACACCATATATTTT. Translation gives CASKSGGAGNTIYF. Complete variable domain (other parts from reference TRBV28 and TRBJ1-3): DVKVTQSSRYLVKRTGEKVFLECVQDMDHENMFWYRQDPGLGLRLIYFSYDVKMKEKGDIPEGYSVSREKKERFSLILESASTNQTSMYLCASKSGGAGNTIYFGEGSWLTVV.

Here the CDR3 DNA reads TGTGCCAGCAGTGATGCCCGACTAGCGGGGGACCAAGAGACCCAGTACTTC. Its protein product is CASSDARLAGDQETQYF. The chain links TRBV6-1 to TRBJ2-5; 12 bases match TRBD2. The V and J ends lost 3 bases and 0 bases, in that order; junction bases with no gene match: 5. From germline, CDR1 is MNHNS and CDR2 SASEGT. The CDR3 is 17 amino acids.

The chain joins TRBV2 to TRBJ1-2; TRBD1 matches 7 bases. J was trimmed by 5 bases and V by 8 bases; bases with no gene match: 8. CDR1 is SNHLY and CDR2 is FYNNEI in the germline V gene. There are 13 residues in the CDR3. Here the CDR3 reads CASGTGELYGYTF. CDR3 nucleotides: TGTGCCAGCGGTACAGGGGAACTTTATGGCTACACCTTC.

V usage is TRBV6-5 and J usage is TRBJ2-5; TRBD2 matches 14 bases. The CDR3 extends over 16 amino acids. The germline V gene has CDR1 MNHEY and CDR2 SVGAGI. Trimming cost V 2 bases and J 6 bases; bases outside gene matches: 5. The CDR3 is CASSYATSGGAQTQYF. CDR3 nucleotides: TGTGCCAGCAGTTACGCGACTAGCGGGGGGGCGCAGACCCAGTACTTC.

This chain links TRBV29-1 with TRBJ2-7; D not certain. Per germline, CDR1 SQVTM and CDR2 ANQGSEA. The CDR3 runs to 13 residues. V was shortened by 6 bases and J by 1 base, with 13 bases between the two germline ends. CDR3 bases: TGCAGCGTCGCTTTGAGGTTTTCCTACGAGCAGTACTTC. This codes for CSVALRFSYEQYF.

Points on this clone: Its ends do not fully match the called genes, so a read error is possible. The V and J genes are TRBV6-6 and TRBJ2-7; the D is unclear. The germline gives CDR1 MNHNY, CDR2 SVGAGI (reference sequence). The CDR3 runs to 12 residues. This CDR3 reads CASSSGPPPWDF. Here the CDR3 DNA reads TGTGCCAGCAGTTCAGGCCCCCCCCCATGGGACTTC.

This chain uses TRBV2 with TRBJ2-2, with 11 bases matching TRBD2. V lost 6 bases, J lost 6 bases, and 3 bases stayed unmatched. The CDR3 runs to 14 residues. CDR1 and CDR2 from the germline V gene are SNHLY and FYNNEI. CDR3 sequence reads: CASRTSGAAGELFF. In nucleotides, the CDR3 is TGTGCCAGCAGGACTAGCGGGGCGGCCGGGGAGCTGTTTTTT.

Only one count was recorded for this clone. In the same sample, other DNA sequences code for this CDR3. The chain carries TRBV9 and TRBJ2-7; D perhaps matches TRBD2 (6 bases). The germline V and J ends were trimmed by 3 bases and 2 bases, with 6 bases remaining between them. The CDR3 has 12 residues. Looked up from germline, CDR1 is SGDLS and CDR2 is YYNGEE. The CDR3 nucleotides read TGTGCCAGCAGCGGCGGGACCTACGAGCAGTACTTC. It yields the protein CASSGGTYEQYF. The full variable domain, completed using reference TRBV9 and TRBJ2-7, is DSGVTQTPKHLITATGQRVTLRCSPRSGDLSVYWYQQSLDQGLQFLIQYYNGEERAKGNILERFSAQQFPDLHSELNLSSLELGDSALYFCASSGGTYEQYFGPGTRLTVT.

The CDR3 coding sequence is TGTGCTAGTGGTCACGGACAGGGGTCGGCGGGGAACTATGGCTACACCTTC. Its protein is CASGHGQGSAGNYGYTF. The chain joins TRBV12-5 to TRBJ1-2, with TRBD1 identical over 9 bases. J lost 2 bases, V lost 5 bases, and 12 bases had no gene match. The CDR3 runs 17 residues. From germline, CDR1 is LGHNT and CDR2 FRNRAP.

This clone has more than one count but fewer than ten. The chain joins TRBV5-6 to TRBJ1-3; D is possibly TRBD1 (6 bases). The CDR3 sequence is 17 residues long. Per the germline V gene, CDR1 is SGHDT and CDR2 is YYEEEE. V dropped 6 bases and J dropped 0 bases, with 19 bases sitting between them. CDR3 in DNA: TGTGCCAGCATCCTATATCGACAGGACAGCTCTGGAAACACCATATATTTT. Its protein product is CASILYRQDSSGNTIYF.

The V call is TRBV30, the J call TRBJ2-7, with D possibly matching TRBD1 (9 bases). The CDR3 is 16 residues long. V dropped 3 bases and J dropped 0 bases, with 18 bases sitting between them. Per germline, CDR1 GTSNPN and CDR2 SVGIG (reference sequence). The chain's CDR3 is CAWSRRGGQGSYEQYF. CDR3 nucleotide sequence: TGTGCCTGGAGCCGACGGGGGGGACAGGGCTCCTACGAGCAGTACTTC.

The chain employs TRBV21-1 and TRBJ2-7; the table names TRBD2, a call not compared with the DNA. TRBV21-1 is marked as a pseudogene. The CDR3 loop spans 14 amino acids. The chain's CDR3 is CASSKGGGDYEQYF. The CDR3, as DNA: TGTGCCAGCAGCAAAGGTGGAGGGGACTACGAGCAGTACTTC.

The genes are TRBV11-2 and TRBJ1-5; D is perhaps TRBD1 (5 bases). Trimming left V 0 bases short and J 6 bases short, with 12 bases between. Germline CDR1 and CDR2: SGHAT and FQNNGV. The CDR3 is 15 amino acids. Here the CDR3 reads CASSLDSGTGQPQHF. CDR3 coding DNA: TGTGCCAGCAGCTTAGATAGCGGTACAGGTCAGCCCCAGCATTTT.

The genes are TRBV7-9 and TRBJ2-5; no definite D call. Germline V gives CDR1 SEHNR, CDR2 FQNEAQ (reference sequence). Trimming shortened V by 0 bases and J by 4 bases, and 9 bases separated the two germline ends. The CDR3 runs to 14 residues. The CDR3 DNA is TGTGCCAGCAGCTTAGCGCAGTACCGAGAGACCCAGTACTTC. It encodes CASSLAQYRETQYF.

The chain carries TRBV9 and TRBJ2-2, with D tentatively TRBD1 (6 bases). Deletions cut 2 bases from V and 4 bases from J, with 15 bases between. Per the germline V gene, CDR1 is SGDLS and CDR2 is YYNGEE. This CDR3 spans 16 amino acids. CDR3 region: CASSVGPQGITGELFF. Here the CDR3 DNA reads TGTGCCAGCAGCGTGGGACCCCAGGGGATCACCGGGGAGCTGTTTTTT.

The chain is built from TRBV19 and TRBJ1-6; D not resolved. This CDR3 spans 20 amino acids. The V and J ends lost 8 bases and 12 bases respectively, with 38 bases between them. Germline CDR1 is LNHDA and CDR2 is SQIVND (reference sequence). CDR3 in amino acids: CASHQTPSIPGRLRDIPLHF. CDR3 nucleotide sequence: TGTGCCAGTCACCAGACTCCCTCGATCCCTGGACGCCTACGGGATATACCCCTCCACTTT.

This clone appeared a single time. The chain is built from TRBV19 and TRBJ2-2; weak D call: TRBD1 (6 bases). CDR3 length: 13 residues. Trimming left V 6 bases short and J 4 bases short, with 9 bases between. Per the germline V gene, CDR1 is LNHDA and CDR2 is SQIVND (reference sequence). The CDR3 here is CASRIQGTGELFF. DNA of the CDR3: TGTGCCAGTAGGATACAGGGCACCGGGGAGCTGTTTTTT.